The 12 T cell receptor beta chains presented below share a single source sample, sequenced in a study of CD8 T cells in ankylosing spondylitis. Points from the study as a whole: Seemingly characteristic of ankylosing spondylitis blood was a TCR beta motif consisting of about 8 highly homologous variants.

No antigen is known for these receptors. TCRdb redid the calling of the 5' RACE reads with MiXCR, one entry per CDR3 protein. The data hold about 540,000 distinct CDR3 sequences, with roughly 12% observed a single time. Sample: blood, either unsorted or a sorted T cell fraction (not recorded which). These receptors originate from a male donor with ankylosing spondylitis.

This clonotype was observed at least ten times. This sequence joins TRBV15 and TRBJ1-5; 7 positions agree with TRBD1. Germline V CDR1 and CDR2: LNHNV, YYDKDF (reference sequence). The CDR3 runs 13 residues. After removal of 5 bases from V and 7 bases from J, the junction contained 5 bases not matched to a gene. CDR3 region: CATSPTGEQPQHF. CDR3 in DNA: TGTGCCACCAGCCCTACAGGGGAACAGCCCCAGCATTTT.

This clonotype occurred a few times. This chain connects TRBV11-2 to TRBJ1-3, with D possibly being TRBD1 (6 bases). The CDR3 totals 15 residues. Trimming stripped 2 bases from V and 0 bases from J, with 8 bases between. Germline V lookup: CDR1 SGHAT, CDR2 FQNNGV. The CDR3 DNA is TGTGCCAGCAGCTTATTACAGGGCTCTGGAAACACCATATATTTT. It encodes CASSLLQGSGNTIYF.

In this sample, this clonotype turned up a few times. V usage is TRBV20-1 and J usage is TRBJ2-1; tentative D call: TRBD1 (6 bases). V lost 6 bases and J lost 2, with 14 bases in between. The germline V gene has CDR1 DFQATT and CDR2 SNEGSKA (reference sequence). This CDR3 comprises 14 residues. The CDR3 nucleotides are TGCAGTGCCAAAGGGGGTTTCCCCTACAATGAGCAGTTCTTC. Translated: CSAKGGFPYNEQFF.

The V call is TRBV5-1, the J call TRBJ2-5, with D possibly being TRBD1 or TRBD2 (5 bases each). Looked up from germline, CDR1 is SGHRS and CDR2 is YFSETQ. V lost 3 bases and J 3 bases, leaving 15 bases between the germline ends. The CDR3 has 15 residues. CDR3 bases: TGCGCCAGCAGCTCGACCGGGACGGAGGAAGAGACCCAGTACTTC. Protein: CASSSTGTEEETQYF.

The genes are TRBV4-2 and TRBJ1-2; 9 nucleotides agree with TRBD1. The V gene's germline CDR1 is LGHNA and CDR2 YNFKEQ. After removal of 0 bases from V and 6 bases from J, the junction contained 8 bases not matched to a gene. This CDR3 comprises 16 residues. DNA for the CDR3: TGTGCCAGCAGCCAAGATGTGACAGGGGGAAGGGATGGCTACACCTTC. Its protein product is CASSQDVTGGRDGYTF.

This clonotype was counted between two and nine times. This chain links TRBV30 with TRBJ1-2; D call uncertain. The CDR3 contains 10 residues. CDR1 is GTSNPN and CDR2 is SVGIG in the germline V gene (reference sequence). Trimming cost V 2 bases and J 4 bases, with 2 bases left between them. CDR3 bases: TGTGCCTGGAGTTCCTATGGCTACACCTTC. Translating it yields CAWSSYGYTF.

This clonotype showed up many times. The CDR3 sequence: CSATVGTYEQYV. In DNA, the CDR3 is TGCAGCGCTACCGTAGGAACCTACGAGCAGTACGTC. The rearrangement joins TRBV29-1 to TRBJ2-7; D gene ambiguous. There are 12 residues in the CDR3. Germline assignment: CDR1 SQVTM and CDR2 ANQGSEA. V lost 7 bases, J lost 2 bases, and 12 bases lay in between.

This clonotype was picked up a small number of times. The genes are TRBV18 and TRBJ1-1; D is perhaps TRBD1 (6 bases). The CDR3 is made up of 16 amino acids. The V end lost 3 bases, the J end lost 0 bases, and 14 bases lay between the germline ends. CDR1 KGHSH and CDR2 LQKENI come from the germline V gene. The CDR3 sequence is CASSPTGLPMNTEAFF. The CDR3, as DNA: TGTGCCAGCTCACCGACAGGCTTACCCATGAACACTGAAGCTTTCTTT. The full variable domain, its missing parts supplied by reference TRBV18 and TRBJ1-1, is NAGVMQNPRHLVRRRGQEARLRCSPMKGHSHVYWYRQLPEEGLKFMVYLQKENIIDESGMPKERFSAEFPKEGPSILRIQQVVRGDSAAYFCASSPTGLPMNTEAFFGQGTRLTVV.

The chain recombines TRBV13 with TRBJ2-7; D remains unclear. The CDR3 covers 15 residues. Trimming cost V 1 base and J 5 bases, with 15 bases left between them. Germline V lookup: CDR1 PRHDT, CDR2 FYEKMQ (reference sequence). CDR3 nucleotide sequence: TGTGCCAGCAGCTTAGCGCGAGGAGTGAGGAACGAGCAGTACTTC. Encoded protein: CASSLARGVRNEQYF.

The V and J genes are TRBV29-1 and TRBJ2-7, with D unresolved. Germline values: CDR1 SQVTM, CDR2 ANQGSEA. CDR3 length equals 12 residues. V shed 6 bases and J shed 1 base, with 10 bases lying between them. CDR3 protein: CSVCELSYEQYF. The CDR3 DNA follows: TGCAGCGTCTGCGAACTATCCTACGAGCAGTACTTC.

This clonotype was seen a few times. The V gene is TRBV14, the J gene TRBJ2-2; possible D gene TRBD2, 6 bases. The CDR3 extends over 18 amino acids. Between the trimmed V and J ends, which lost 4 bases and 5 bases, there was a span of 23 bases. CDR1 and CDR2 (germline): SGHDN, FVKESK. The CDR3 spells CASSPLGGGRSRTGELFF. In DNA, the CDR3 is TGTGCCAGCAGCCCTCTAGGAGGAGGGAGGTCGAGGACCGGGGAGCTGTTTTTT.

This clonotype appeared many times. The chain has TRBV6-4 and TRBJ2-6, with unresolved D. Germline V gene lookup returns CDR1 MRHNA and CDR2 SNTAGT. CDR3 length equals 15 residues. V was cut by 0 bases and J by 1 base, with 4 bases left in between. CDR3 DNA sequence: TGTGCCAGCAGTGACTCTACTTCTGGGGCCAACGTCCTGACTTTC. Translation: CASSDSTSGANVLTF.